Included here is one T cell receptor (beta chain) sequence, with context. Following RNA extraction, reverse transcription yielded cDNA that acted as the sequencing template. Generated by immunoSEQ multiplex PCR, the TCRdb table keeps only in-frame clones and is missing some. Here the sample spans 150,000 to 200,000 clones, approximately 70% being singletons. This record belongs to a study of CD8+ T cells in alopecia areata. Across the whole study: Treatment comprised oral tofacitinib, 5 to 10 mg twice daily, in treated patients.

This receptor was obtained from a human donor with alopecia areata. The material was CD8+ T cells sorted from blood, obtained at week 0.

CDR3 in DNA: TGTGCCAGCAGTTACACAGGGACCTACGAGCAGTACTTC. Amino acids: CASSYTGTYEQYF. This sequence joins TRBV6-5 and TRBJ2-7, with D maybe TRBD1 (6 bases). Germline loops: CDR1 MNHEY, CDR2 SVGAGI. V was shortened by 2 bases and J by 2 bases, with 7 bases between the two germline ends. This CDR3 comprises 13 residues.